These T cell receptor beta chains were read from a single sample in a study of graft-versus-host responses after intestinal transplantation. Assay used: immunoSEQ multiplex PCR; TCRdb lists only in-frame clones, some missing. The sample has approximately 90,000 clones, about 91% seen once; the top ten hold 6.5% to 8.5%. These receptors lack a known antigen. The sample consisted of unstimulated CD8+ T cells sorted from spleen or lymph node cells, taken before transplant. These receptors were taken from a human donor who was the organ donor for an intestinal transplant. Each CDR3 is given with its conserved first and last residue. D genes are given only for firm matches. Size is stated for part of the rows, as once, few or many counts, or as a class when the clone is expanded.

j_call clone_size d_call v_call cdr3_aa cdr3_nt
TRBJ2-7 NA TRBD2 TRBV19 CASSTSSGPDTYEQYF TGTGCCAGTAGTACGTCTAGCGGGCCGGATACCTACGAGCAGTACTTC
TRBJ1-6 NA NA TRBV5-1 CASSSGAPSYNSPLHF TGCGCCAGCAGCTCGGGTGCTCCCTCCTATAATTCACCCCTCCACTTT
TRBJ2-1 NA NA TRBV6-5 CASSYLLDYNEQFF TGTGCCAGCAGTTACTTACTAGACTACAATGAGCAGTTCTTC
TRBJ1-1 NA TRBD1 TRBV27 CASSRTGNTEAFF TGTGCCAGCAGCCGGACAGGGAACACTGAAGCTTTCTTT
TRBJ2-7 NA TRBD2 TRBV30 CAWSLAGYAYEQYF TGTGCCTGGAGTCTAGCGGGATACGCCTACGAGCAGTACTTC
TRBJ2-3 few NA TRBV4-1 CASSYFPGSTDTQYF TGCGCCAGCAGCTACTTTCCCGGGAGCACAGATACGCAGTATTTT
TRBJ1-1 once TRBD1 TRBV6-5 CASSSPDRMNTEAFF TGTGCCAGCAGTTCCCCGGACAGGATGAACACTGAAGCTTTCTTT
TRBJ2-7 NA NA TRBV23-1 CASRLHLGVSYEQYF TGCGCCAGCAGACTCCATCTGGGGGTTTCCTACGAGCAGTACTTC
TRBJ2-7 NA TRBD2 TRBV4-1 CASSQGLAGGEQYF TGCGCCAGCAGCCAGGGACTAGCGGGAGGCGAGCAGTACTTC
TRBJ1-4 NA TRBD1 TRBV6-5 CASRVRGTNEKLFF TGTGCCAGCAGGGTCAGGGGGACTAATGAAAAACTGTTTTTT
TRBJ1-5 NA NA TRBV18 CASSPGGLSYSNQPQHF TGTGCCAGCTCACCGGGGGGACTCTCGTATAGCAATCAGCCCCAGCATTTT
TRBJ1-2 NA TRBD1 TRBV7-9 CASSSGQVYGYTF TGTGCCAGCAGCTCCGGACAGGTCTATGGCTACACCTTC